The sequence of this TCR beta chain was determined in a study of blood T cell repertoires in COVID-19. About the study: From T cells, B-cell-depleted T cells, or PBMCs came the material, which was cDNA or gDNA.

Authors' processing steps: Amplification of reference gene primers was used by the study to estimate nucleated cell counts. Method: immunoSEQ multiplex PCR; TCRdb's copy keeps in-frame clones and lacks some. D and trimming come from the DNA, and the V and J calls and clone size come from that table. Of fewer than 350,000 clones listed, 85% to 90% are singletons. In germline, CDR1 is SGHAT, CDR2 FQNNGV. V trimming: 5 bases; J trimming: 3 bases; junction bases outside the gene matches: 4. The CDR3 loop spans 15 amino acids. Recruited during active infection, patients (from Seattle) were subsequently followed longitudinally.

The gene calls are TRBV11-2 and TRBJ2-1, with TRBD2 identical over 10 bases. Sample: peripheral blood. This TCR derives from a woman aged 25 to 39 with COVID-19, enrolled during active disease. The CDR3 nucleotides read TGTGCCAGCAGCCGCGTAGCGGGGGGCTACAATGAGCAGTTCTTC. It yields the protein CASSRVAGGYNEQFF.